The entry that follows covers one T cell receptor beta chain sequence. Sequenced by immunoSEQ multiplex PCR; TCRdb stores in-frame clones only, minus some. Here the sample spans about 160,000 clones, 75% to 90% being singletons. This sample is part of a study of blood T cell repertoires in COVID-19. About the research overall: The United States, Italy and Spain were the sources of the acute and convalescent COVID-19 samples.

Trimming cost V 0 bases and J 8 bases; bases outside gene matches: 4. The germline gives CDR1 MNHNY, CDR2 SVGAGI (reference sequence). CDR3 length: 14 residues. The chain couples TRBV6-6 to TRBJ1-5, with 7 bases identical to TRBD1. This receptor was taken from a human donor with acute or convalescent COVID-19. The donor label of this sample is uncertain. Input material: peripheral blood. The CDR3 nucleotides read TGTGCCAGCAGTTACTCGACAGGGTCAAAGCCCCAGCATTTT. Amino acid sequence: CASSYSTGSKPQHF.